What follows are 13 T cell receptor beta chains derived from one specimen sequenced in a study of blood T cell dynamics during melanoma immunotherapy. The time point was: pre-treatment baseline. Sequenced by immunoSEQ multiplex PCR; TCRdb stores in-frame clones only, minus some. The data contain approximately 15,000 clones, around 83% of them singletons. Source: blood, taken from a patient treated with checkpoint blockade. These receptors all come from a human donor with melanoma.

The rearrangement links TRBV20-1 to TRBJ2-7, with D possibly being TRBD1 (6 bases). Germline values: CDR1 DFQATT, CDR2 SNEGSKA (reference sequence). The V gene lost 6 bases and the J gene lost 3 bases, with 9 bases spanning the gap. CDR3 length: 11 amino acids. CDR3 in DNA: TGCAGTGCGCACAGGGTCTACGAGCAGTACTTC. It yields the protein CSAHRVYEQYF.

V is TRBV30 and J is TRBJ2-2; D possibly uses TRBD1 or TRBD2 (5 bases each). This CDR3 contains 14 residues. Trimming left V 3 bases short and J 7 bases short, with 15 bases between. Germline CDR1 and CDR2: GTSNPN and SVGIG (reference sequence). The CDR3 bases are TGTGCCTGGAGCCGCGGGTTGCAGGGCGGGGAGCTGTTTTTT. This translates into CAWSRGLQGGELFF.

V usage is TRBV6-1 and J usage is TRBJ1-1; D call uncertain. V lost 4 bases and J lost 1, with 13 bases in between. Germline values: CDR1 MNHNS, CDR2 SASEGT. The CDR3 is 15 amino acids. CDR3 nucleotides: TGTGCCAGCAGTGCGTCCCGGGGTCCGAACACTGAAGCTTTCTTT. This codes for CASSASRGPNTEAFF.

The chain couples TRBV6-5 to TRBJ1-1, with D possibly TRBD1 on 6 matching bases. The CDR3 has 15 amino acids. Trimming left V 0 bases short and J 4 bases short, with 12 bases between. The germline gives CDR1 MNHEY, CDR2 SVGAGI. The CDR3 nucleotides are TGTGCCAGCAGTTACTCGAGGGGGAAGGGCACTGAAGCTTTCTTT. The encoded protein is CASSYSRGKGTEAFF.

The chain employs TRBV2 and TRBJ2-1, with 11 bases fitting TRBD2. The CDR3 sequence is 18 residues long. V trimming: 2 bases; J trimming: 1 base; junction bases outside the gene matches: 7. The germline V gene encodes CDR1 SNHLY and CDR2 FYNNEI. In nucleotides, the CDR3 is TGTGCCAGCAGTGAAATTCAACTAGCGGGGGTATCCTACAATGAGCAGTTCTTC. Its translation: CASSEIQLAGVSYNEQFF.

The chain joins TRBV30 to TRBJ2-1; 7 bases fit TRBD2. CDR1 and CDR2 from the germline V gene are GTSNPN and SVGIG (reference sequence). V shed 0 bases and J 3 bases; nucleotides not matched to a gene: 8. This CDR3 comprises 16 residues. The CDR3 DNA reads TGTGCCTGGAGTGTGGTTGGTCTAGCGGACTACAATGAGCAGTTCTTC. This encodes CAWSVVGLADYNEQFF.

The chain recombines TRBV9 with TRBJ2-5; 10 positions agree with TRBD2. V was pared by 4 bases and J by 5 bases, with 11 bases of the junction left unmatched. The germline V gene has CDR1 SGDLS and CDR2 YYNGEE. The CDR3 has 16 amino acids. CDR3 loop: CASSPPTSGALETQYF. CDR3 bases: TGTGCCAGCAGCCCCCCCACTAGCGGGGCCCTGGAGACCCAGTACTTC.

The table lists this clone with a count of one. The CDR3 DNA reads as TGTGCCTGGCTTCATCCAGTCGGGGGGGAAATCAATCAGCCCCAGCATTTT. Protein: CAWLHPVGGEINQPQHF. The rearrangement uses TRBV30 and TRBJ1-5, with a possible D match to TRBD1 (5 bases). Germline assignment: CDR1 GTSNPN and CDR2 SVGIG (reference sequence). Trimming left V 5 bases short and J 3 bases short, with 23 bases between. The CDR3 contains 17 residues.

V gene TRBV10-1 combines with J gene TRBJ2-3, with D unresolved. The V gene lost 2 bases and the J gene lost 1 base, with 4 bases spanning the gap. The length of the CDR3 is 13 residues. In germline, CDR1 is WNHNN, CDR2 SYGVQD (reference sequence). The CDR3 is CASSEAGTDTQYF. The CDR3 DNA reads as TGCGCCAGCAGTGAGGCGGGCACAGATACGCAGTATTTT.

The chain combines TRBV6-5 with TRBJ2-7, with D hard to call. In germline, CDR1 is MNHEY, CDR2 SVGAGI. The CDR3 contains 14 residues. V gave up 0 bases and J gave up 2 bases, with 8 bases separating them. CDR3 DNA sequence: TGTGCCAGCAGTTACTCGAGGCTAGCCTACGAGCAGTACTTC. Protein: CASSYSRLAYEQYF.

The chain links TRBV6-5 to TRBJ1-1, with D tentatively TRBD1 (5 bases). The CDR3 has 15 amino acids. Trimming left V 0 bases short and J 0 bases short, with 8 bases between. Germline CDR1 and CDR2: MNHEY and SVGAGI. This CDR3 reads CASSYSQDMNTEAFF. CDR3 nucleotide sequence: TGTGCCAGCAGTTACTCCCAGGACATGAACACTGAAGCTTTCTTT.

In DNA, the CDR3 is TGTGCCAGCAGCTCGGGCAGTAAGAACTATGGCTACACCTTC. Protein product: CASSSGSKNYGYTF. This chain connects TRBV7-9 to TRBJ1-2; D remains ambiguous. CDR3 length: 14 residues. V lost 4 bases, J lost 2 bases, and 11 bases lay in between. Germline V gene lookup returns CDR1 SEHNR and CDR2 FQNEAQ (reference sequence).

The chain employs TRBV7-3 and TRBJ1-1; D is uncertain. V was shortened by 2 bases and J by 3 bases, with 10 bases between the two germline ends. This CDR3 is 14 amino acids long. CDR1 SGHTA and CDR2 FQGTGA come from the germline V gene. The CDR3: CASSLGLGHTEAFF. CDR3 bases: TGTGCCAGCAGCTTAGGATTAGGGCACACTGAAGCTTTCTTT.